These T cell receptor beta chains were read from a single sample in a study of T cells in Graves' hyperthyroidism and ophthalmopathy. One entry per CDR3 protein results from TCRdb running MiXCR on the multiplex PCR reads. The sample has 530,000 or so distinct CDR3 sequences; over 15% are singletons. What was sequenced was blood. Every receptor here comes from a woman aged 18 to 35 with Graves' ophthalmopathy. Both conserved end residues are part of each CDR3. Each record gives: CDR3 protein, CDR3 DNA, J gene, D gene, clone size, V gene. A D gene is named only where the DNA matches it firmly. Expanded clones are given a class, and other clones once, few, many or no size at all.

CDR3: CASSGFGVMLGEAFF
DNA: TGTGCCAGCAGCGGTTTTGGTGTTATGTTAGGTGAAGCTTTCTTT
J: TRBJ1-1
D: NA
size: many
V: TRBV7-8

CDR3: CSVEDLAGVGYTF
DNA: TGCAGCGTTGAAGATCTGGCGGGGGTTGGCTACACCTTC
J: TRBJ1-2
D: NA
size: NA
V: TRBV29-1

CDR3: CSARALTNTGELFF
DNA: TGCAGTGCCAGGGCCCTCACGAACACCGGGGAGCTGTTTTTT
J: TRBJ2-2
D: NA
size: NA
V: TRBV20-1

CDR3: CASSPGGAPEQYF
DNA: TGTGCCAGCAGTCCGGGGGGGGCGCCCGAGCAGTACTTC
J: TRBJ2-7
D: TRBD2
size: NA
V: TRBV27

CDR3: CASRPGQESSYNEQFF
DNA: TGTGCCAGCAGACCGGGACAGGAAAGCTCCTACAATGAGCAGTTCTTC
J: TRBJ2-1
D: TRBD1
size: few
V: TRBV6-1

CDR3: CAGSPGLAGTRSYEQYF
DNA: TGCGCCGGCAGCCCGGGACTAGCGGGGACTCGCTCCTACGAGCAGTACTTC
J: TRBJ2-7
D: TRBD2
size: NA
V: TRBV4-1

CDR3: CASSPGGGRFTNYGYTF
DNA: TGTGCCAGCAGCCCCGGTGGCGGAAGGTTTACTAACTATGGCTACACCTTC
J: TRBJ1-2
D: NA
size: many
V: TRBV6-1

CDR3: CASSERGQGSRNQPQHF
DNA: TGTGCCAGCAGTGAACGCGGACAGGGATCCCGCAATCAGCCCCAGCATTTT
J: TRBJ1-5
D: TRBD1
size: NA
V: TRBV6-1

CDR3: CASSSPQGGFTEAFF
DNA: TGTGCCAGCAGCTCCCCCCAAGGGGGATTTACTGAAGCTTTCTTT
J: TRBJ1-1
D: NA
size: many
V: TRBV7-2

CDR3: CASSVERTGGTWNTGELFF
DNA: TGTGCCAGCAGCGTAGAAAGGACAGGGGGCACTTGGAACACCGGGGAGCTGTTTTTT
J: TRBJ2-2
D: TRBD1
size: NA
V: TRBV9

CDR3: CAGSQEDREEYF
DNA: TGTGCCGGCAGCCAAGAAGACCGTGAGGAGTACTTC
J: TRBJ2-7
D: NA
size: few
V: TRBV3-1

CDR3: CSAGSALTDREKLFF
DNA: TGCAGTGCGGGGAGCGCTCTGACCGATCGTGAAAAACTGTTTTTT
J: TRBJ1-4
D: NA
size: NA
V: TRBV20-1

CDR3: CASSLEGLVNTDTQYF
DNA: TGTGCCAGCAGCTTGGAGGGGCTAGTTAACACAGATACGCAGTATTTT
J: TRBJ2-3
D: NA
size: NA
V: TRBV5-6

CDR3: CSVEKGQGFENEQFF
DNA: TGCAGCGTTGAAAAAGGACAGGGTTTCGAGAATGAGCAGTTCTTC
J: TRBJ2-1
D: TRBD1
size: NA
V: TRBV29-1

CDR3: CASQQGRETQYF
DNA: TGTGCCAGCCAACAGGGACGAGAGACCCAGTACTTC
J: TRBJ2-5
D: NA
size: NA
V: TRBV28

CDR3: CASSEAPGQGAVNTEAFF
DNA: TGTGCCAGCAGTGAAGCGCCGGGACAGGGGGCGGTGAACACTGAAGCTTTCTTT
J: TRBJ1-1
D: TRBD1
size: NA
V: TRBV2

CDR3: CASSTFGRDSWHTGELFF
DNA: TGTGCCAGCAGCACGTTTGGGCGGGATTCATGGCACACCGGGGAGCTGTTTTTT
J: TRBJ2-2
D: NA
size: few
V: TRBV9

CDR3: CASSSRQGAGALYEQYF
DNA: TGTGCCAGCAGTTCCCGGCAGGGGGCAGGGGCTTTGTACGAGCAGTACTTC
J: TRBJ2-7
D: TRBD1
size: NA
V: TRBV28

CDR3: CSGGYNEQFF
DNA: TGCAGTGGGGGGTACAATGAGCAGTTCTTC
J: TRBJ2-1
D: NA
size: NA
V: TRBV20-1

CDR3: CASSDPGAYNEQFF
DNA: TGTGCCAGCAGCGACCCAGGGGCTTACAATGAGCAGTTCTTC
J: TRBJ2-1
D: NA
size: many
V: TRBV2

CDR3: CAWNGDSYGYTF
DNA: TGTGCCTGGAACGGGGACAGCTATGGCTACACCTTC
J: TRBJ1-2
D: TRBD1
size: many
V: TRBV30

CDR3: CASTEGVQTYEQYF
DNA: TGTGCCAGCACCGAGGGAGTTCAAACCTACGAGCAGTACTTC
J: TRBJ2-7
D: NA
size: many
V: TRBV6-2/TRBV6-3

CDR3: CASSLFEGGNEQFF
DNA: TGTGCCAGCAGCCTCTTCGAGGGGGGCAATGAGCAGTTCTTC
J: TRBJ2-1
D: NA
size: few
V: TRBV7-3

CDR3: CASSPPWTGLGEGEQYF
DNA: TGTGCCAGCAGCCCTCCTTGGACGGGACTAGGAGAAGGCGAGCAGTACTTC
J: TRBJ2-7
D: TRBD2
size: few
V: TRBV3-1

CDR3: CASSLFRPGEIYEQYF
DNA: TGTGCCAGCAGTTTATTCCGGCCAGGGGAAATTTACGAGCAGTACTTC
J: TRBJ2-7
D: NA
size: few
V: TRBV27

CDR3: CASSVAHSSYNEQFF
DNA: TGTGCCAGCAGTGTGGCACACAGCTCCTACAATGAGCAGTTCTTC
J: TRBJ2-1
D: NA
size: many
V: TRBV2

CDR3: CASSQGQGGSSFF
DNA: TGTGCCAGCAGCCAAGGACAGGGCGGGAGTAGTTTCTTC
J: TRBJ2-1
D: NA
size: NA
V: TRBV14

CDR3: CSVDVTSGTDTQYF
DNA: TGCAGCGTTGACGTGACTAGCGGCACAGATACGCAGTATTTT
J: TRBJ2-3
D: TRBD2
size: many
V: TRBV29-1

CDR3: CASSPGAGVGELFF
DNA: TGTGCCAGTAGTCCAGGCGCAGGGGTCGGGGAGCTGTTTTTT
J: TRBJ2-2
D: NA
size: NA
V: TRBV19

CDR3: CASSSDRPRTDTQYF
DNA: TGTGCCAGCAGTTCGGACAGGCCTCGCACAGATACGCAGTATTTT
J: TRBJ2-3
D: TRBD1
size: NA
V: TRBV28

CDR3: CASSFRQGDNSPLHF
DNA: TGTGCCAGCAGCTTCAGACAGGGGGATAATTCACCCCTCCACTTT
J: TRBJ1-6
D: TRBD1
size: many
V: TRBV7-2

CDR3: CSARDLAAGGLTDTQYF
DNA: TGCAGTGCTAGAGATCTGGCCGCGGGGGGACTCACAGATACGCAGTATTTT
J: TRBJ2-3
D: TRBD2
size: few
V: TRBV20-1

CDR3: CASSLPGTGSNTIYF
DNA: TGTGCCAGCAGTTTGCCCGGGACAGGGTCGAACACCATATATTTT
J: TRBJ1-3
D: TRBD1
size: NA
V: TRBV28

CDR3: CASSRDKNNEQFF
DNA: TGTGCCAGCAGTCGGGACAAAAACAATGAGCAGTTCTTC
J: TRBJ2-1
D: NA
size: few
V: TRBV19